This TCR beta chain originates from a study of cytomegalovirus exposure and HLA in healthy donors. Study-level findings and limits: In an earlier analysis, about 87% or about 30%: the productive usage of most TCR beta V segments.

PCR employed 60 Vbeta and 13 Jbeta primers. Here immunoSEQ multiplex PCR was the method, and the copy in TCRdb shows in-frame clones only, minus some. The data show a few hundred thousand clones, with 85% to 90% seen just once and less than 1.2% held by the top ten. This clone was observed a few times. Its antigen is undetermined. The J segment lost 4 bases and the V segment lost 7 bases, leaving 5 bases of the junction unmatched. Germline values: CDR1 SNHLY, CDR2 FYNNEI. This CDR3 comprises 14 residues. Material: PBMCs. This chain uses TRBV2 with TRBJ2-2; TRBD1 aligns across 8 bases. The TCR was taken from a woman aged 18 to 35 in good health and CMV-seronegative. As DNA, the CDR3 is TGTGCCAGCATAGGACAGGGTGGCACCGGGGAGCTGTTTTTT. It encodes CASIGQGGTGELFF.